Listed below are T cell receptor beta chains from one sample, sequenced in a study of beta chain features in type 1 diabetes. The repertoire was sequenced with immunoSEQ multiplex PCR; TCRdb's copy has only in-frame clones and lacks some. The table lists about 470,000 clones, 30% of them singletons, with more than 0.055% in the top ten. The sequenced material came from naive CD4+ T cells from blood. The receptors come from a young man in good health. Each CDR3 is given with its conserved first and last residue. Fields, in order: V gene, D gene, J gene, clone size, CDR3 DNA, CDR3 protein. D genes are given only for firm matches. Size values are once, few and many counts, or a class for expanded clones, and some rows have none.

>TRBV6-5|TRBD2|TRBJ2-5|once
TGTGCCAGCAGTTACTCGGGTGCGGGAGGGACCCAGTACTTC
CASSYSGAGGTQYF
>TRBV6-5|.|TRBJ1-2|few
TGTGCCAGCAGCGACGGGACGGGTGGCTACACCTTC
CASSDGTGGYTF
>TRBV30|TRBD1|TRBJ1-1|.
TGTGCCTGGGCAACTCAGGGGGCGCGGGGGAACACTGAAGCTTTCTTT
CAWATQGARGNTEAFF
>TRBV29-1|.|TRBJ2-3|.
TGCAGCGTTGAAGAGGCAGCGAGCACAGATACGCAGTATTTT
CSVEEAASTDTQYF
>TRBV7-2|TRBD2|TRBJ2-1|.
TGTGCCAGCAGCTTATCACGCGGGAGTTCCTACAATGAGCAGTTCTTC
CASSLSRGSSYNEQFF
>TRBV29-1|.|TRBJ1-2|few
TGCAGCGGGGGCTCGATCTATGGCTACACCTTC
CSGGSIYGYTF
>TRBV28|.|TRBJ2-6|few
TGTGCCAGCAGGGCAGACAGTGTCTCTGGGGCCAACGTCCTGACTTTC
CASRADSVSGANVLTF
>TRBV28|.|TRBJ2-1|.
TGTGCCAGCAGTTTGGCTTCGGCGGGGCACAATGAGCAGTTCTTC
CASSLASAGHNEQFF
>TRBV11-2|.|TRBJ2-1|.
TGTGCCAGCAGCTTAGATAACAGGGCGGCTGAGCAGTTCTTC
CASSLDNRAAEQFF
>TRBV30|.|TRBJ2-7|.
TGTGCCTGGAGTTCTGATACAGGTGCTGCCTACGAGCAGTACTTC
CAWSSDTGAAYEQYF
>TRBV19|.|TRBJ2-1|.
TGTGCTACCTCCACAGGCGTCTACAATGAGCAGTTCTTC
CATSTGVYNEQFF
>TRBV5-5|.|TRBJ2-6|few
TGTGCCAGCAGCCCGCAGGGAATCGTCCTGACTTTC
CASSPQGIVLTF
>TRBV19|.|TRBJ2-5|few
TGTGCCAGTAGTATGGGGCAGGGGAGATGGCGAGAGACCCAGTACTTC
CASSMGQGRWRETQYF
>TRBV10-3|TRBD1|TRBJ1-1|.
TGTGCCGCATCCGGGACAGGGGGCCCTGAAGCTTTCTTT
CAASGTGGPEAFF
>TRBV5-1|.|TRBJ2-1|few
TGCGCCAGCAGCCTACAGTACAATGAGCAGTTCTTC
CASSLQYNEQFF
>TRBV29-1|TRBD1|TRBJ1-4|few
TGCAGCGTTGAAGGGGGGACAGCAACTAATGAAAAACTGTTTTTT
CSVEGGTATNEKLFF
>TRBV6-1|.|TRBJ1-1|few
TGTGCCAGCAGAAAGACAGACGCGAACACTGAAGCTTTCTTT
CASRKTDANTEAFF
>TRBV2|.|TRBJ1-1|few
TGTGCCAGCAGTGGCCAGCGGGGGCAGAGAGCTTTCTTT
CASSGQRGQRAFF
>TRBV30|.|TRBJ1-1|once
TGTGCCTGGAGTGTAGCGTACAACACTGAAGCTTTCTTT
CAWSVAYNTEAFF
>TRBV9|.|TRBJ2-3|.
TGTGCCAGCAGCGTAGATGCGGGAACCCCCCAGTATTTT
CASSVDAGTPQYF
>TRBV9|.|TRBJ2-5|few
TGTGCCAGCAGCGTAGTCACGGGTCAGACCCAGTACTTC
CASSVVTGQTQYF
>TRBV18|.|TRBJ2-1|.
TGTGCCAGCTCCAGCCAGGGGCCTTACAATGAGCAGTTCTTC
CASSSQGPYNEQFF
>TRBV29-1|.|TRBJ2-1|few
TGCAGCGTCAGTGGCTACACCTACAATGAGCAGTTCTTC
CSVSGYTYNEQFF
>TRBV18|TRBD1|TRBJ1-2|.
TGTGCCAGCTCACCCGGGACAGGGAGTGGCTACACCTTC
CASSPGTGSGYTF
>TRBV5-6|TRBD1|TRBJ2-1|few
TGTGCCAGCAGCGCCGGACAGGGGCTTGAGCAGTTCTTC
CASSAGQGLEQFF
>TRBV29-1|TRBD1|TRBJ1-4|few
TGCAGCGTCTCAGGGGGGACCCCTGAAAAACTGTTTTTT
CSVSGGTPEKLFF
>TRBV9|.|TRBJ2-5|.
TGTGCCAGCAGCGTCCTAGGACTGCCTGGGGGTCAAGAGACCCAGTACTTC
CASSVLGLPGGQETQYF
>TRBV27|.|TRBJ2-5|.
TGTGCCAGCAGTTTAATGGAGACCCAGTACTTC
CASSLMETQYF
>TRBV27|.|TRBJ2-6|.
TGTGCCAGCAGTTTAAGGGGGTCCCTACTCTCTGGGGCCAACGTCCTGACTTTC
CASSLRGSLLSGANVLTF
>TRBV29-1|.|TRBJ2-2|.
TGCAGCGTTCTACCCCGGACGTCGAACACCGGGGAGCTGTTTTTT
CSVLPRTSNTGELFF
>TRBV11-2|.|TRBJ2-1|few
TGTGCCAGCAGCTCGGACCTCAATGAGCAGTTCTTC
CASSSDLNEQFF
>TRBV2|TRBD1|TRBJ2-7|few
TGTGCTTGTCGACAGGGGCGGTACGAGCAGTACTTC
CACRQGRYEQYF
>TRBV5-1|.|TRBJ2-3|.
TGCGCCAGCAGCTTGGCTTCTCTGACAGATACGCAGTATTTT
CASSLASLTDTQYF
>TRBV25-1|.|TRBJ2-5|few
TGTGCCAGCAGTGAATTGGGGGTGGAGACCCAGTACTTC
CASSELGVETQYF
>TRBV29-1|TRBD2|TRBJ2-1|.
TGCAGCGTTGCGAGGGTAGCGGGAGTAGGTGGGGAGCAGTTCTTC
CSVARVAGVGGEQFF
>TRBV29-1|TRBD1|TRBJ1-1|.
TGCAGCGTTGTGGGACAGGCGAACACTGAAGCTTTCTTT
CSVVGQANTEAFF
>TRBV6-5|.|TRBJ1-1|few
TGTGCCAGCACAACCGTTAAAATGAACACTGAAGCTTTCTTT
CASTTVKMNTEAFF
>TRBV2|.|TRBJ1-2|few
TGTGCCAGCAGTGAGGGGGGACGTAACTATGGCTACACCTTC
CASSEGGRNYGYTF
>TRBV7-8|TRBD2|TRBJ2-7|.
TGTGCCAGCAGCCCTCTAGGCGGGAGAGGGTACGAGCAGTACTTC
CASSPLGGRGYEQYF
>TRBV6-1|TRBD1|TRBJ2-7|.
TGTGCCAGCAGTGTGGACAGGGGCTACGAGCAGTACTTC
CASSVDRGYEQYF
>TRBV9|TRBD2|TRBJ2-7|.
TGTGCCAGCAGCGTCTCCGGGACTACCTCCTACGAGCAGTACTTC
CASSVSGTTSYEQYF
>TRBV29-1|.|TRBJ2-1|.
TGCAGCGTTGAAGCGGGAGCCTACAATGAGCAGTTCTTC
CSVEAGAYNEQFF
>TRBV28|.|TRBJ2-5|.
TGTGCCAGCAGTTTATCGGGGGTGGAGACCCAGTACTTC
CASSLSGVETQYF
>TRBV29-1|TRBD1|TRBJ2-2|few
TGCAGCGTCGAACAGGGGGATAGCACCGGGGAGCTGTTTTTT
CSVEQGDSTGELFF
>TRBV7-7|.|TRBJ2-7|.
TGTGCTAGCAGCTTAGATTGGGGCCACGAGCAGTACTTC
CASSLDWGHEQYF
>TRBV4-1|TRBD2|TRBJ2-3|.
TGCGCCAGCAGCCAAGTTGGGACTAGTACTGATACGCAGTATTTT
CASSQVGTSTDTQYF
>TRBV15|.|TRBJ2-5|few
TGTGCCACCAGCAGAGACAGGGGAGAGACCCAGTACTTC
CATSRDRGETQYF
>TRBV6-1|TRBD2|TRBJ2-5|.
TGTGCCAGCAGTGCTGGCATCGGACTAGCGGGGGAAGAGACCCAGTACTTC
CASSAGIGLAGEETQYF
>TRBV7-3|.|TRBJ2-7|.
TGTGCCAGCAGCTCAACGGAACTACACTACGAGCAGTACTTC
CASSSTELHYEQYF
>TRBV29-1|.|TRBJ2-7|few
TGCAGCGGTGCGGAGGGATTAAACTACGAGCAGTACTTC
CSGAEGLNYEQYF
>TRBV9|.|TRBJ2-5|.
TGTGCCAGCAGCCCGGTTCTGTACCAAGAGACCCAGTACTTC
CASSPVLYQETQYF
>TRBV29-1|.|TRBJ1-4|few
TGCAGCGTTGAGACCAGGGGCGGAGAAAAACTGTTTTTT
CSVETRGGEKLFF